The rows below give T cell receptor beta chains drawn from one sample of a study of T cells in Graves' hyperthyroidism and ophthalmopathy. Using its own MiXCR run on the multiplex PCR reads, TCRdb lists one record per CDR3 protein. There are hundreds of thousands of distinct CDR3 sequences in the sample; approximately 15% occur only once, and 15% to 20% lies in the top ten. Input material: blood. These receptors came from a woman younger than 35 with Graves' hyperthyroidism. Each CDR3 is given with its conserved first and last residue. The D gene is left open where the match is weak. The size field is filled for only some rows; it gives once, few, many or a size class.

d_call	j_call	clone_size	v_call	cdr3_nt	cdr3_aa
TRBD1	TRBJ2-2	few	TRBV14	TGTGCCAGCAGCCAGGGACAGACGACCGCCATAAACACCGGGGAGCTGTTTTTT	CASSQGQTTAINTGELFF
-	TRBJ2-7	many	TRBV27	TGTGCCAGCAGTTTTGTACAGGGCTCCTACGAGCAGTACTTC	CASSFVQGSYEQYF
TRBD2	TRBJ2-3	-	TRBV7-8	TGTGCCAGCAATCCGCTTAGCGGGGGGACGACAGATACGCAGTATTTT	CASNPLSGGTTDTQYF
-	TRBJ1-6	few	TRBV12-3/TRBV12-4	TGTGCCAGCAGTGTAACAGGAGATAATTCACCCCTCCACTTT	CASSVTGDNSPLHF
TRBD2	TRBJ2-1	-	TRBV7-9	TGTGCCAGCAGCGAATCTAGCGGGAGGGCCATCCTTCACAATGAGCAGTTCTTC	CASSESSGRAILHNEQFF
TRBD1	TRBJ2-7	few	TRBV19	TGTGCCAGTAGTAGACTAGGGGCCAGGGGGCTCTACGAGCAGTACTTC	CASSRLGARGLYEQYF
TRBD2	TRBJ2-2	-	TRBV3-1	TGTGCCAGCAGCCCCGGGACTAGCGGGATCGTCGGGGAGCTGTTTTTT	CASSPGTSGIVGELFF
-	TRBJ2-3	many	TRBV20-1	TGCAGTGCTAGAGTGGCACTAGTGGTCGCAGATACGCAGTATTTT	CSARVALVVADTQYF
-	TRBJ2-1	few	TRBV10-1	TGCGCCAGCAGTGAGTCCAGCAGACATAATGAGCAGTTCTTC	CASSESSRHNEQFF
TRBD2	TRBJ2-7	many	TRBV4-2	TGTGCCAGCAGCGCACTACTTCCCGGGGGGGAGCAGTACTTC	CASSALLPGGEQYF
TRBD2	TRBJ2-1	few	TRBV5-6	TGTGCCAGCAGCCCCGAACTAGGCGGGAGGAACAATGAGCAGTTCTTC	CASSPELGGRNNEQFF
-	TRBJ1-5	few	TRBV6-5	TGTGCCAGCAGTTACCGGATGAATCAGCCCCAGCATTTT	CASSYRMNQPQHF
-	TRBJ1-5	many	TRBV6-2/TRBV6-3	TGTGCCAGCAGTTTGGACACGGGAAGAACTCAGCCCCAGCATTTT	CASSLDTGRTQPQHF
TRBD1	TRBJ1-5	few	TRBV6-1	TGTGCCAGCATTCGGACAGGGCATCAGCCCCAGCATTTT	CASIRTGHQPQHF
-	TRBJ2-5	-	TRBV29-1	TGCAGCGTTGAGAGAGAGACCCAGTACTTC	CSVERETQYF
-	TRBJ1-2	many	TRBV6-1	TGTGCCAGCAGTGACAGGTTCCAAGCTAACTATGGCTACACCTTC	CASSDRFQANYGYTF
TRBD2	TRBJ2-3	many	TRBV28	TGTGCCAGCAGTTTATTAGCGGGGGGCTCCCCAGATACGCAGTATTTT	CASSLLAGGSPDTQYF
-	TRBJ2-7	-	TRBV5-1	TGCGCCAGCAGCGGGGGACGGGACACCTACGAGCAGTACTTC	CASSGGRDTYEQYF
TRBD2	TRBJ2-7	many	TRBV7-6	TGTGCCAGCAGTAGCGGGAGGGCGTCGGAAGAGCAGTACTTC	CASSSGRASEEQYF
-	TRBJ2-5	many	TRBV11-2	TGTGCCAGCAGCTTTTGGGGCTTGGAGACCCAGTACTTC	CASSFWGLETQYF
-	TRBJ2-2	-	TRBV7-2	TGTGCCAGCAGCTTAGCGAGGGTCCCGAACACCGGGGAGCTGTTTTTT	CASSLARVPNTGELFF
TRBD2	TRBJ2-7	-	TRBV20-1	TGCAGTGCTAGGGGGACTAGCGGGAGGAGCGATGAGCAGTACTTC	CSARGTSGRSDEQYF
-	TRBJ2-7	-	TRBV28	TGTGCCGCGTCCCCAGGGGCCTACGAGCAGTACTTC	CAASPGAYEQYF
-	TRBJ1-3	-	TRBV6-2/TRBV6-3	TGTGCCAGCGGAAAAAACAGGGCTACTGGAAACACCATATATTTT	CASGKNRATGNTIYF
-	TRBJ1-4	-	TRBV29-1	TGCAGCGTTGCCAGTTCAACTAATGAAAAACTGTTTTTT	CSVASSTNEKLFF
-	TRBJ1-2	many	TRBV6-1	TGTGCCAGCAGGTTTAGCCAGGGATCTTCCTATGGCTACACCTTC	CASRFSQGSSYGYTF
TRBD1	TRBJ2-2	-	TRBV24-1	TGTGCCACCAGTGATCCGGGACAGGAGAACACCGGGGAGCTGTTTTTT	CATSDPGQENTGELFF
-	TRBJ2-5	many	TRBV7-7	TGTGCTAGCAGCTTAGATGGGGAGGTAGAGACCCAGTACTTC	CASSLDGEVETQYF
-	TRBJ1-1	many	TRBV12-5	TGTGCTAGTGGTTTCGGTGGGTCTGAAGCTTTCTTT	CASGFGGSEAFF
-	TRBJ2-3	few	TRBV7-3	TGTGCCAGCAGCTTCTCCGGGGTCACAGATACGCAGTATTTT	CASSFSGVTDTQYF
-	TRBJ2-7	-	TRBV20-1	TGCAGTGCTACGAGGGATACCTACGAGCAGTACTTC	CSATRDTYEQYF
-	TRBJ1-1	-	TRBV6-1	TGTGCCAGCAGCTCTATATTCTCTCCGGGTGCTTTCTTT	CASSSIFSPGAFF
-	TRBJ2-1	many	TRBV2	TGTGCCAGCACTGGAGGACTCCGGGCCGCCAATGAGCAGTTCTTC	CASTGGLRAANEQFF
-	TRBJ2-7	-	TRBV7-8	TGTGCCAGCAGCTTAGTGGGCAGCGAGACCTACGAGCAGTACTTC	CASSLVGSETYEQYF
-	TRBJ2-5	-	TRBV6-1	TGTGCCAGCAGTGAGGTCATGGACCAAGAGACCCAGCACTTC	CASSEVMDQETQHF
-	TRBJ2-3	-	TRBV7-3	TGTGCCAGCAGCGACCGAACAGATACGCAGTATTTT	CASSDRTDTQYF
TRBD1	TRBJ1-1	many	TRBV6-2/TRBV6-3	TGTGCCAGCAGCAGGGGGGCTCGAGCTTTCTTT	CASSRGARAFF
TRBD2	TRBJ2-5	many	TRBV20-1	TGCAGTGCTAGACTAGCGGGTATGCAAGAGACCCAGTACTTC	CSARLAGMQETQYF
-	TRBJ2-7	-	TRBV12-3/TRBV12-4	TGTGCCAGCAGTTCTAGCACTGTTGGAAGGGAGACTACCAACCTACCCTACGAGCAGTACTTC	CASSSSTVGRETTNLPYEQYF
TRBD1	TRBJ1-2	many	TRBV5-1	TGCGCCAGCAGCGCGACAGGGCGAAACTATGGCTACACCTTC	CASSATGRNYGYTF
TRBD1	TRBJ1-2	-	TRBV5-6	TGTACCAGCAGCCTCGACAGGGTCGGCTACACCTTC	CTSSLDRVGYTF
-	TRBJ1-5	many	TRBV6-2/TRBV6-3	TGTGCCAGCAGCTTGGGGGGTAAACAGCCCCAGCATTTT	CASSLGGKQPQHF
-	TRBJ2-5	-	TRBV6-9	TGTGCCAGCAGTTACGAAACAGGGATGCTAGAGACCCAGTACTTC	CASSYETGMLETQYF
TRBD1	TRBJ1-5	-	TRBV20-1	TGCAGTGCTTCGGGACAGAACTATCAGCCCCAGCATTTT	CSASGQNYQPQHF